This T cell receptor (beta chain) comes out of a study of cytomegalovirus exposure and HLA in healthy donors. The data were produced by immunoSEQ multiplex PCR, yet TCRdb's version contains in-frame clones alone and is incomplete. Among around 300,000 clones listed, approximately 87% were seen once. The TCR originated in a woman between 18 and 30 years old in good health and CMV-seronegative. The sample was PBMCs.

CDR3 sequence (DNA): TGCAGCGGTTCCCGGGGAAACACCATATATTTT. Translating it yields CSGSRGNTIYF. The V and J genes are TRBV29-1 and TRBJ1-3, with D uncertain. V was clipped by 7 bases and J by 4 bases, with 8 bases between them. CDR1 SQVTM and CDR2 ANQGSEA come from the germline V gene. This CDR3 has 11 residues. Supplemented by reference TRBV29-1 and TRBJ1-3, the full variable domain reads SAVISQKPSRDICQRGTSLTIQCQVDSQVTMMFWYRQQPGQSLTLIATANQGSEATYESGFVIDKFPISRPNLTFSTLTVSNMSPEDSSIYLCSGSRGNTIYFGEGSWLTVV.